A selection of T cell receptor beta chains follows, all from one sample in a study of CD8+CD57+ T cells in acquired aplastic anemia. TCRdb re-analysed the reads in MiXCR, keeping a single row per CDR3 protein. The sample holds roughly 250,000 distinct CDR3 sequences, roughly half seen once. Source material: sorted CD4+, CD8+, or CD8+CD57+ T cells (not recorded which) from PBMCs. These receptor sequences come from a human donor with aplastic anemia. Both conserved end residues are part of each CDR3. The order of the fields is clone size, J gene, D gene, CDR3 length, V gene, CDR3 protein, CDR3 DNA. D genes are given only for firm matches. The size field is filled for only some rows; it gives once, few, many or a size class.

clone size: -; J gene: TRBJ1-2; D gene: -; CDR3 length: 13; V gene: TRBV6-2/TRBV6-3; CDR3 protein: CASSSVRQYGYTF; CDR3 DNA: TGTGCCAGCAGTTCGGTGCGGCAGTATGGCTACACCTTC
clone size: many; J gene: TRBJ2-7; D gene: TRBD1; CDR3 length: 15; V gene: TRBV14; CDR3 protein: CASSQEWDRAYEQYF; CDR3 DNA: TGTGCCAGCAGCCAAGAATGGGACAGGGCCTACGAGCAGTACTTC
clone size: few; J gene: TRBJ1-5; D gene: -; CDR3 length: 13; V gene: TRBV29-1; CDR3 protein: CSVATGLNQPQHF; CDR3 DNA: TGCAGCGTTGCGACAGGCCTCAATCAGCCCCAGCATTTT
clone size: many; J gene: TRBJ2-5; D gene: -; CDR3 length: 15; V gene: TRBV9; CDR3 protein: CASSPGEGAKETQYF; CDR3 DNA: TGTGCCAGCAGCCCCGGGGAGGGGGCGAAGGAGACCCAGTACTTC
clone size: many; J gene: TRBJ2-3; D gene: TRBD1; CDR3 length: 17; V gene: TRBV7-9; CDR3 protein: CASSSTEGGPSTDTQYF; CDR3 DNA: TGTGCCAGCAGCTCAACAGAAGGGGGCCCTAGCACAGATACGCAGTATTTT
clone size: -; J gene: TRBJ1-1; D gene: TRBD1; CDR3 length: 14; V gene: TRBV4-3; CDR3 protein: CASSHDRVNTEAFF; CDR3 DNA: TGCGCCAGCAGCCACGACAGGGTTAACACTGAAGCTTTCTTT
clone size: -; J gene: TRBJ2-3; D gene: -; CDR3 length: 14; V gene: TRBV15; CDR3 protein: CATSRDRGNNEQYF; CDR3 DNA: TGTGCCACCAGCAGAGATAGGGGGAACAATGAGCAGTATTTT
clone size: -; J gene: TRBJ1-2; D gene: TRBD1; CDR3 length: 14; V gene: TRBV5-4; CDR3 protein: CASSLRGQVYGYTF; CDR3 DNA: TGTGCCAGCAGCTTGCGGGGACAGGTCTATGGCTACACCTTC
clone size: -; J gene: TRBJ2-1; D gene: -; CDR3 length: 13; V gene: TRBV6-1; CDR3 protein: CASSLGGTWEQFF; CDR3 DNA: TGTGCCAGCAGTCTCGGCGGGACGTGGGAGCAGTTCTTC
clone size: once; J gene: TRBJ1-4; D gene: -; CDR3 length: 14; V gene: TRBV16; CDR3 protein: CASSHYTVGEKLFF; CDR3 DNA: TGTGCCAGCAGCCATTACACGGTTGGTGAAAAACTGTTTTTT
clone size: -; J gene: TRBJ1-1; D gene: -; CDR3 length: 16; V gene: TRBV5-1; CDR3 protein: CASSQGTRGKNTEAFF; CDR3 DNA: TGCGCCAGCAGTCAAGGTACCCGGGGGAAGAACACTGAAGCTTTCTTT
clone size: many; J gene: TRBJ2-1; D gene: -; CDR3 length: 16; V gene: TRBV20-1; CDR3 protein: CSARSPQGFEGHEQFF; CDR3 DNA: TGCAGTGCTAGAAGCCCACAGGGATTTGAAGGTCATGAGCAGTTCTTC
clone size: many; J gene: TRBJ1-1; D gene: -; CDR3 length: 12; V gene: TRBV19; CDR3 protein: CASSIGYTEAFF; CDR3 DNA: TGTGCCAGTAGTATAGGTTACACTGAAGCTTTCTTT
clone size: many; J gene: TRBJ1-1; D gene: -; CDR3 length: 14; V gene: TRBV6-5; CDR3 protein: CASSYEATGTEAFF; CDR3 DNA: TGTGCCAGCAGTTACGAGGCGACGGGGACTGAAGCTTTCTTT
clone size: -; J gene: TRBJ1-1; D gene: -; CDR3 length: 13; V gene: TRBV10-3; CDR3 protein: CATRTDTVTEAFF; CDR3 DNA: TGTGCCACCCGGACCGATACCGTTACTGAAGCTTTCTTT
clone size: -; J gene: TRBJ1-6; D gene: TRBD1; CDR3 length: 23; V gene: TRBV11-2; CDR3 protein: CASSLDLLRTGGGIRPGNSPLHF; CDR3 DNA: TGTGCCAGCAGCTTAGATCTCCTACGGACAGGGGGCGGAATTCGCCCAGGAAATTCACCCCTCCACTTT
clone size: many; J gene: TRBJ1-6; D gene: -; CDR3 length: 17; V gene: TRBV11-2; CDR3 protein: CASRRVGEGSYNSPLHF; CDR3 DNA: TGTGCCAGCAGACGCGTCGGGGAGGGCTCCTATAATTCACCCCTCCACTTT
clone size: -; J gene: TRBJ2-5; D gene: -; CDR3 length: 15; V gene: TRBV29-1; CDR3 protein: CSVTRTRTAGETQYF; CDR3 DNA: TGCAGCGTTACCCGAACCCGGACAGCGGGAGAGACCCAGTACTTC
clone size: -; J gene: TRBJ1-2; D gene: TRBD1; CDR3 length: 14; V gene: TRBV7-9; CDR3 protein: CASSSGTGRDGYTF; CDR3 DNA: TGTGCCAGCAGCTCGGGGACAGGGAGAGATGGCTACACCTTC
clone size: -; J gene: TRBJ2-7; D gene: TRBD1; CDR3 length: 16; V gene: TRBV7-8; CDR3 protein: CAWSQGTGGLNDEQYF; CDR3 DNA: TGTGCCTGGAGTCAAGGGACAGGGGGGTTAAACGACGAGCAGTACTTC
clone size: once; J gene: TRBJ2-7; D gene: -; CDR3 length: 13; V gene: TRBV6-1; CDR3 protein: CASRPTRAYEQYF; CDR3 DNA: TGTGCCAGCAGGCCTACCCGGGCCTACGAGCAGTACTTC
clone size: -; J gene: TRBJ1-6; D gene: -; CDR3 length: 14; V gene: TRBV5-6; CDR3 protein: CASSLAGYNSPLHF; CDR3 DNA: TGTGCCAGCAGCCTTGCGGGTTATAATTCACCCCTCCACTTT
clone size: -; J gene: TRBJ1-5; D gene: TRBD1; CDR3 length: 14; V gene: TRBV30; CDR3 protein: CAWDRGQGNQPQHF; CDR3 DNA: TGTGCCTGGGACAGGGGGCAAGGCAATCAGCCCCAGCATTTT
clone size: -; J gene: TRBJ1-6; D gene: TRBD1; CDR3 length: 15; V gene: TRBV4-3; CDR3 protein: CASSQDGTENSPLHF; CDR3 DNA: TGCGCCAGCAGCCAAGATGGGACAGAGAATTCACCCCTCCACTTT
clone size: -; J gene: TRBJ1-5; D gene: TRBD1; CDR3 length: 14; V gene: TRBV4-3; CDR3 protein: CDNGYRDSHQPQHF; CDR3 DNA: TGCGACAACGGGTACCGGGACAGTCATCAGCCCCAGCATTTT